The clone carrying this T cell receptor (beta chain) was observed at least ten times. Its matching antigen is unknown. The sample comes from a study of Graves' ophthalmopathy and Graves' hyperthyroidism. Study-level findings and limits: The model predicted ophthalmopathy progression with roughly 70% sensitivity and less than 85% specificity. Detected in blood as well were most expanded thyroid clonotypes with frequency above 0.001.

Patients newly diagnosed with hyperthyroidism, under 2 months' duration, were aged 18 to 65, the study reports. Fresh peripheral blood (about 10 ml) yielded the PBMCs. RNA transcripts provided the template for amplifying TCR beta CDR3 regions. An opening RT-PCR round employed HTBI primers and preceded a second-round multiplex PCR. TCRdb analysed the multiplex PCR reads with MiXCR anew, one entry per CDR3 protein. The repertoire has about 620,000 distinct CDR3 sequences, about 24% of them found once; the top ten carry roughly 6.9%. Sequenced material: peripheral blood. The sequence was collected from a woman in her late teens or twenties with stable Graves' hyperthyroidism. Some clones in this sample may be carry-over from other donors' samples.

CDR3 loop: CASSLGHSANTGELFF. CDR3 sequence (DNA): TGCGCCAGCAGCTTAGGACACTCCGCGAACACCGGGGAGCTGTTTTTT. The rearrangement uses TRBV5-1 and TRBJ2-2, with a possible D match to TRBD1 (5 bases). The CDR3 is 16 residues long. Per the germline V gene, CDR1 is SGHRS and CDR2 is YFSETQ. Trimming removed 2 bases from V and 0 bases from J, with 11 bases in between.